This T cell receptor beta chain was recorded in a study of blood T cell repertoires in COVID-19. Study-wide context: The samples span acute and convalescent COVID-19 from the United States, Italy and Spain. Sources were T cells, B-cell-depleted T cells, or PBMCs; the material itself was cDNA or gDNA.

Germline V lookup: CDR1 LGHDT, CDR2 YNNKEL (reference sequence). V gave up 0 bases and J gave up 0 bases, with 8 bases separating them. This CDR3 is built from 15 residues. Some clones are missing from TCRdb's copy, which holds only in-frame ones; the method was immunoSEQ multiplex PCR. Of approximately 200,000 clones in the sample, roughly four fifths were seen once. Study members were between about 18 and 95 years old and lived in 24 US regions. Cohort allocation depended upon clinical history that participants reported. The chain carries TRBV3-1 (or the pseudogene TRBV3-2) and TRBJ2-5; D gene ambiguous. The sequence was obtained from a man in his forties or fifties who had recovered from COVID-19. Sequencing was performed on PBMCs or T cells enriched from blood (not recorded which). The CDR3, as DNA: TGTGCCAGCAGCCAAGACAGTTTATACCAAGAGACCCAGTACTTC. Translation gives CASSQDSLYQETQYF.